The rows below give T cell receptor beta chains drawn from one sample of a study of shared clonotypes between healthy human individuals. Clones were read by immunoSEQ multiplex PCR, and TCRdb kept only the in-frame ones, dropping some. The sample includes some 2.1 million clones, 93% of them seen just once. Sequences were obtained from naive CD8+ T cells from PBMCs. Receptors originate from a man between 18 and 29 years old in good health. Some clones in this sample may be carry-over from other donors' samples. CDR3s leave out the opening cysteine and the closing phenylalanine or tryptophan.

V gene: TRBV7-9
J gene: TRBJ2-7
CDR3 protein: ASSLFRGFDYEQY

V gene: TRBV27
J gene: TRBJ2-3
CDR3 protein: ASSLSGTGTDTQY

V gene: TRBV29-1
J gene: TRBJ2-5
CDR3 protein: SVLTRTKYQETQY

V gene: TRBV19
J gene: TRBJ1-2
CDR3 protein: ASSRSAGPRPYGYT

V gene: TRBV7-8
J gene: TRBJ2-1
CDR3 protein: ASSLYGSSYNEQF

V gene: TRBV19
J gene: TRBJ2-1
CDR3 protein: ASSLQAYNEQF

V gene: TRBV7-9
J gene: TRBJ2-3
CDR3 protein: ASSFQLFTDTQY

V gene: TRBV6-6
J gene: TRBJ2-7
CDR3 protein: ASIDDSYEQY

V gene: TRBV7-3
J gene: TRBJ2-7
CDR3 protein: ASSPEDRSHEQY

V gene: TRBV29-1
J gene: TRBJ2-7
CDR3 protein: SARPGTSMHEQY

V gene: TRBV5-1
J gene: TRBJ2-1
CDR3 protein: ASSLENRLNNEQF

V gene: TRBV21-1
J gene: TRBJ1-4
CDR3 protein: ASSKGGCGRGLEKLF

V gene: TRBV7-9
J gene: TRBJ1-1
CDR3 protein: ASSPGTAEAF

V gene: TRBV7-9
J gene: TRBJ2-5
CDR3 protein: ASSLAASQETQY

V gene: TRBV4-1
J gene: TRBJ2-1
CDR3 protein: ASSQDELGHRSHNEQF

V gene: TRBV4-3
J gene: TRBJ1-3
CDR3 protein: ASSPLRGRSGNTIY

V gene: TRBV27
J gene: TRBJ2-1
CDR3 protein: ASRDRDYNEQF

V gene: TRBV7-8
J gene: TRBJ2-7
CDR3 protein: ASSSGGSYEQY

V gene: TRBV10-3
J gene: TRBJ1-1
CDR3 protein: AVDRGPENTEAF

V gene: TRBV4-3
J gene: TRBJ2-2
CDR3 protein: ASSQAGLAGNTGELF

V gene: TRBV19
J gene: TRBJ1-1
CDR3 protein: ASSIGPGRLNTEAF

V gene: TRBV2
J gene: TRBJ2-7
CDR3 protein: ASSESHPALKGYEQY

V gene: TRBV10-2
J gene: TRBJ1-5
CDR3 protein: ASSARTYNQPQH

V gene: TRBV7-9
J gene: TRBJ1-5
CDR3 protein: ASSPGDRFNQPQH

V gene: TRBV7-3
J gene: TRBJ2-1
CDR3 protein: ASSGGTVNEQF

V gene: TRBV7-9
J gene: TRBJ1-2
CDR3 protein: ASSLNSGYGYT

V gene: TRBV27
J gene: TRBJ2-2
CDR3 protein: ASSLGTGGPGELF

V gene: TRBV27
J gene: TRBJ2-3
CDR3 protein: ASSPDGTHTQY

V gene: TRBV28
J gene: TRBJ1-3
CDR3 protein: ASSPPGEAGNTIY

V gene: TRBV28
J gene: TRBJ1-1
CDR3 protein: ASSSRTGSDTEAF

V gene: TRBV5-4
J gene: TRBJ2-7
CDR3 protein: ASSSDPLHNGEREAYEQY

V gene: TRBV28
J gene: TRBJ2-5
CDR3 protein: ASSLSPGAADQETQY

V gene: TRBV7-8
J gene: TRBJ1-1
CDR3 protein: ASTPGRMASTEAF

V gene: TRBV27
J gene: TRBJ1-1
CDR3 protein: ASSFFRQAPHTEAF

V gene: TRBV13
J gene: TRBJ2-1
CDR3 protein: ASSPSLDDNEQF

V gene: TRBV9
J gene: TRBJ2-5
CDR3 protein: ASSNNLGERETQY

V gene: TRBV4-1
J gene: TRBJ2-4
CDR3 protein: ASSHYPTDAKNIQY

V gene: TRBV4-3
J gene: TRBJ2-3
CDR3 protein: ASSQLVLSSTDTQY

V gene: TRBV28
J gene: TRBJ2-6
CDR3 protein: ASSLGFSGANVLT

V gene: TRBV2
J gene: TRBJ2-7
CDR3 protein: ASSEGPRASEQY

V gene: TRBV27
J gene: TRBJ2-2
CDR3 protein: ASSLGTPGAGELF